This TCR beta chain was identified during a study of T cell responses to AZD1222 COVID-19 vaccine listed by TCRdb under 2021. Describing the broader study: AZD1222 recipients whose second dose came at about 4 weeks and those whose second dose came at about 12 weeks were combined into one group, since spike-specific TCR depth and breadth did not differ between the two schedules. Trial participants were enrolled by age into subgroups of 18-55, 56-69 and 70-plus years, and 148, 28 and 57 TCR-sequenced participants, respectively, were included in these subgroups. A total of around 240 trial participants underwent TCR sequencing, of whom 207 received two doses of AZD1222 and 26 received two doses of the MenACWY control vaccine.

Details on this clone: Its antigen is still unknown. Per-nucleotide qualities are absent, and no much larger clonotype sits a single base away.

The research as a whole found: CD4 TCRs associated with the vaccine covered the entire spike protein, and the dominant responses were in regions 160-218 and 743-854. Because no day 14 peak-response samples were available, the repertoires could be characterized only after the peak T cell response. After two AZD1222 doses, both the breadth and the depth of spike-specific TCRs were significantly higher than at day 0 and than in MenACWY recipients. Conclusions about previously exposed vaccinees are limited because only a handful of AZD1222 recipients were SARS-CoV-2 seropositive at baseline. Most participants were white British and females outnumbered males, and the authors suggested that clonal diversity may have been underestimated. Reportedly, close to half of the unique spike-specific TCRs recognized epitopes lying outside the regions that are mutated in the B.1.351 and B.1.1.7 variants. The 56-69-year group was small, and its depth increase did not reach significance, likely because of low power.

The time point label here, explained by the study, means: baseline before first vaccination. The vaccinee samples were drawn from two UK trials, COV001 and COV002, one of which was a single-blind randomized controlled phase 2/3 trial testing AZD1222 (ChAdOx1 nCoV-19) in healthy adults. For TCRbeta chain sequencing, PBMC samples from trial participants were taken at day 0 and at day 28 after the second dose. CDR1 LNHNV and CDR2 YYDKDF are derived from the germline V gene (reference sequence). Trimming at the junction amounts to 3 bases on V and 3 bases on J, and the germline ends lie 9 bases apart. Counted from cysteine to phenylalanine, this CDR3 has 13 amino acids. Left in the record is the CDR3 DNA by itself, 39 bases read in frame from the first base. The CDR3 regions of human TCRbeta chains were analyzed by immunosequencing. On the authors' methods: Repertoire TCRs were matched against a reference library of SARS-CoV-2-specific TCRs generated with the MIRA antigen-specificity platform. Breadth was defined as the fraction of unique TCRs that were SARS-CoV-2-associated, and depth was defined as the fraction of total T cells that were SARS-CoV-2-associated. Each spike-specific TCR was assigned to its reactive spike region and to a CD4 or CD8 class using the MIRA data. Log10-transformed breadth and depth values were compared by one-way ANOVA with Sidak's multiple comparisons tests. TCRdb's version of the immuneACCESS table is confined to in-frame rearrangements and falls short of the full clone set. An unresolved V gene accounts for under half of the shortfall where checked; the remainder is of unknown origin. The V and J calls and clone size come from that table; D and trimming were worked out from the DNA. This sample holds about 150,000 clones; roughly nine tenths were observed only once. The top ten constitute around 1.6% of the sample.

The chain employs TRBV15 and TRBJ2-7; the D segment could be TRBD2, given 5 matching bases. This sequence originates from an adult in good health. The sequenced sample was peripheral blood, obtained on day 0 of AZD1222 vaccination. The bases read TGTGCCACCAGCAGGGACTCCCTCTACGAGCAGTACTTC. This translates into CATSRDSLYEQYF.